These T cell receptor beta chains were read from a single sample in a study of blood T cell repertoires in COVID-19. The method was immunoSEQ multiplex PCR; TCRdb's version includes in-frame clones alone and lacks a portion of them. The table records 220,000 or so clones, over 60% of them present only once. Sample: peripheral blood. The receptor set was obtained from an older woman with acute or convalescent COVID-19. Both conserved end residues are part of each CDR3. D genes are given only for firm matches. Only some rows state a clone size, as once, few, many or a class for expanded clones.

TRBV19	few	.	TRBJ2-7	CASSNRAEQYF	TGTGCCAGTAGTAACAGGGCCGAGCAGTACTTC
TRBV18	.	TRBD2	TRBJ2-1	CASSPGTSGNNEQFF	TGTGCCAGCTCACCAGGAACTAGCGGTAACAATGAGCAGTTCTTC
TRBV2	few	.	TRBJ1-5	CASRRQAKGLSNQPQHF	TGTGCCAGCCGAAGACAGGCAAAGGGGCTTAGCAATCAGCCCCAGCATTTT
TRBV19	.	.	TRBJ1-2	CASSIDYLGANYGYTF	TGTGCCAGTAGTATAGACTATCTCGGAGCTAACTATGGCTACACCTTC
TRBV7-9	.	.	TRBJ2-3	CASSSLQRRNTDTQYF	TGTGCCAGCAGCTCACTTCAACGGAGAAACACAGATACGCAGTATTTT
TRBV6-6	.	.	TRBJ1-5	CASTLPNQPQHF	TGTGCCAGCACCCTCCCGAATCAGCCCCAGCATTTT
TRBV10-3	.	TRBD1	TRBJ2-2	CAISEDRENTGELFF	TGTGCCATCAGTGAGGACAGGGAGAACACCGGGGAGCTGTTTTTT
TRBV19	.	TRBD1	TRBJ1-2	CASSAPGQGGYTF	TGTGCCAGTAGTGCCCCAGGACAGGGCGGCTACACCTTC
TRBV5-6	.	TRBD1	TRBJ1-6	CASSLGTGTTYNSPLHF	TGTGCCAGCAGCTTGGGGACAGGGACGACCTATAATTCACCCCTCCACTTT
TRBV28	.	TRBD1	TRBJ1-2	CASSVDRRYGYTF	TGTGCCAGCAGTGTGGACAGGCGTTATGGCTACACCTTC
TRBV14	.	.	TRBJ2-2	CASSQGTPLNTGELFF	TGTGCCAGCAGCCAAGGGACACCCTTAAACACCGGGGAGCTGTTTTTT
TRBV20-1	.	.	TRBJ2-7	CSASLSGRSSYEQYF	TGCAGTGCTAGTCTAAGCGGTAGAAGCTCCTACGAGCAGTACTTC
TRBV5-1	.	.	TRBJ1-2	CASSLESYGYTF	TGCGCCAGCAGCTTGGAGAGCTATGGCTACACCTTC
TRBV5-1	.	TRBD1	TRBJ2-1	CASSPRTGGRVNEQFF	TGCGCCAGCAGCCCGCGGACAGGGGGGCGCGTCAATGAGCAGTTCTTC
TRBV28	.	.	TRBJ1-2	CASSFQGYYGYTF	TGTGCCAGCAGTTTTCAGGGGTACTATGGCTACACCTTC
TRBV27	.	.	TRBJ1-5	CASTTSNQPQHF	TGTGCCAGCACGACAAGCAATCAGCCCCAGCATTTT
TRBV12-3/TRBV12-4	.	.	TRBJ1-5	CASSIDQPQHF	TGTGCCAGCAGCATAGATCAGCCCCAGCATTTT
TRBV5-1	.	.	TRBJ1-1	CASSSRHVNTEAFF	TGCGCCAGCAGCTCCCGACACGTGAACACTGAAGCTTTCTTT
TRBV3-1/TRBV3-2	.	TRBD1	TRBJ2-7	CASSLQQGAAYEQYF	TGTGCCAGCAGCCTACAACAGGGGGCGGCTTACGAGCAGTACTTC
TRBV29-1	.	TRBD1	TRBJ1-2	CSVERTGQRKNYGYTF	TGCAGCGTTGAACGGACAGGGCAACGGAAAAACTATGGCTACACCTTC
TRBV21-1	.	.	TRBJ2-7	CASPHGLWQYF	TGTGCCAGCCCCCACGGTCTCTGGCAGTACTTC
TRBV4-1	.	.	TRBJ2-3	CASSLGLVSRTDTQYF	TGCGCCAGCAGCCTTGGACTGGTCTCACGCACAGATACGCAGTATTTT
TRBV28	.	TRBD1	TRBJ1-5	CASSFEGTGKVWPQHF	TGTGCCAGCAGTTTTGAAGGGACAGGGAAGGTGTGGCCCCAGCATTTT
TRBV19	.	.	TRBJ2-6	CASTMGQTGANVLTF	TGTGCCAGTACCATGGGGCAGACTGGGGCCAACGTCCTGACTTTC
TRBV7-8	.	TRBD1	TRBJ1-6	CASSSPGQGINSPLHF	TGTGCCAGCAGCTCTCCGGGACAGGGAATTAATTCACCCCTCCACTTT
TRBV7-2	.	TRBD2	TRBJ2-1	CASSLRRESYNEQFF	TGTGCCAGCAGCTTACGGCGGGAGTCCTACAATGAGCAGTTCTTC
TRBV3-1/TRBV3-2	.	TRBD1	TRBJ1-4	CASSPGTGNEKLFF	TGTGCCAGCAGCCCCGGGACAGGTAATGAAAAACTGTTTTTT
TRBV7-9	.	TRBD1	TRBJ2-5	CASSLEGQGAETQYF	TGTGCCAGCAGCTTAGAGGGGCAGGGGGCAGAGACCCAGTACTTC
TRBV10-3	.	TRBD2	TRBJ2-7	CAIRGGLADYEQYF	TGTGCCATCAGGGGGGGACTAGCGGACTACGAGCAGTACTTC
TRBV10-3	.	TRBD1	TRBJ1-1	CATRDSSNTEAFF	TGTGCCACCCGGGACAGCTCGAACACTGAAGCTTTCTTT
TRBV6-5	.	TRBD2	TRBJ2-1	CASSQLADPYNEQFF	TGTGCCAGCAGTCAACTAGCGGATCCGTACAATGAGCAGTTCTTC
TRBV11-2	.	TRBD2	TRBJ2-7	CASSLVAGAYEQYF	TGTGCCAGCAGCTTAGTGGCGGGGGCCTACGAGCAGTACTTC
TRBV3-1/TRBV3-2	.	.	TRBJ2-1	CASSQDYRSSYNEQFF	TGTGCCAGCAGCCAAGATTACCGGAGCTCCTACAATGAGCAGTTCTTC
TRBV28	.	TRBD1	TRBJ1-5	CASSFRTGYQPQHF	TGTGCCAGCAGTTTCAGGACAGGGTATCAGCCCCAGCATTTT
TRBV14	few	.	TRBJ2-3	CASSQGTGTDTQYF	TGTGCCAGCAGCCAAGGGACTGGTACAGATACGCAGTATTTT
TRBV28	once	TRBD2	TRBJ2-3	CASSPGTSGDTQYF	TGTGCCAGCAGTCCCGGGACTAGCGGAGATACGCAGTATTTT
TRBV19	once	.	TRBJ1-1	CASSTLYLQGHTEAFF	TGTGCCAGTAGTACCCTCTATTTGCAGGGTCACACTGAAGCTTTCTTT
TRBV27	.	.	TRBJ1-6	CASSRLEAGWNSPLHF	TGTGCCAGCAGCCGCCTTGAGGCAGGGTGGAATTCACCCCTCCACTTT
TRBV10-3	.	TRBD2	TRBJ2-3	CAISEIAGSTDTQYF	TGTGCCATCAGTGAAATAGCGGGGAGCACAGATACGCAGTATTTT
TRBV2	few	.	TRBJ2-7	CASRATYEQYF	TGTGCCAGCAGGGCAACATACGAGCAGTACTTC